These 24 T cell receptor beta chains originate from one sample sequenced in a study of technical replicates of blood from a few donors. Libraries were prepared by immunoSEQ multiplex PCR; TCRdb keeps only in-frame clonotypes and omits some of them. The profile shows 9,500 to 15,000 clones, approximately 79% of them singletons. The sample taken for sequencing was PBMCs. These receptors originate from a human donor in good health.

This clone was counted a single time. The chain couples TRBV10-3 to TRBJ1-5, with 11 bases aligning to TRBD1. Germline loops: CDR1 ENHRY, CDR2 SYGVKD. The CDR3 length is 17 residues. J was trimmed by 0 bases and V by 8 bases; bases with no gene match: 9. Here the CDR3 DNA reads TGTGCCATCGGAGACGGACAGGGGGCGGGTAGCAATCAGCCCCAGCATTTT. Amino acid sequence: CAIGDGQGAGSNQPQHF.

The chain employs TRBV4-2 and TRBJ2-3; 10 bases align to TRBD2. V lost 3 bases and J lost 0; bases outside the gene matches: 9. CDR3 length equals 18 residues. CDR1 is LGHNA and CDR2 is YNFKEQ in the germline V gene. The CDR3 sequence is CASSQRAGGQPSTDTQYF. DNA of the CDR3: TGTGCCAGCAGCCAGAGAGCGGGAGGGCAACCTAGCACAGATACGCAGTATTTT.

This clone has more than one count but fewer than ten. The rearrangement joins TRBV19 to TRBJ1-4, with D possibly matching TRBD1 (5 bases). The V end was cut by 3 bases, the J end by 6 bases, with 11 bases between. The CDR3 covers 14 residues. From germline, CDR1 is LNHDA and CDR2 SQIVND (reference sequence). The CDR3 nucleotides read TGTGCCAGTAGTATGACAGTACAGGATGAAAAACTGTTTTTT. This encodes CASSMTVQDEKLFF. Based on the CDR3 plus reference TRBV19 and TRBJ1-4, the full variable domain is DGGITQSPKYLFRKEGQNVTLSCEQNLNHDAMYWYRQDPGQGLRLIYYSQIVNDFQKGDIAEGYSVSREKKESFPLTVTSAQKNPTAFYLCASSMTVQDEKLFFGSGTQLSVL.

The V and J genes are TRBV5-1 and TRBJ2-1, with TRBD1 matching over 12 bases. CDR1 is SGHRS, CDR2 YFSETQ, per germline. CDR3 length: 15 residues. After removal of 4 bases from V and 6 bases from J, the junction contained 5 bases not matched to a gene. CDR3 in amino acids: CASSTGTGGLNEQFF. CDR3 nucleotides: TGCGCCAGCAGCACCGGGACAGGGGGCCTCAATGAGCAGTTCTTC. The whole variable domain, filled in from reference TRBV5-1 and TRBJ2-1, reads KAGVTQTPRYLIKTRGQQVTLSCSPISGHRSVSWYQQTPGQGLQFLFEYFSETQRNKGNFPGRFSGRQFSNSRSEMNVSTLELGDSALYLCASSTGTGGLNEQFFGPGTRLTVL.

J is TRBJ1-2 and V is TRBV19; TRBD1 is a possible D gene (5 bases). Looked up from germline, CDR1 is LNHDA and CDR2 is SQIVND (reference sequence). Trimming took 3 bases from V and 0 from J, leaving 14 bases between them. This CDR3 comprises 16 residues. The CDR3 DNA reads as TGTGCCAGTAGTATTCGGCAGGGCAAAGCTAACTATGGCTACACCTTC. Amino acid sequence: CASSIRQGKANYGYTF. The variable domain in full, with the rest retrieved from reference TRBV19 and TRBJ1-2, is DGGITQSPKYLFRKEGQNVTLSCEQNLNHDAMYWYRQDPGQGLRLIYYSQIVNDFQKGDIAEGYSVSREKKESFPLTVTSAQKNPTAFYLCASSIRQGKANYGYTFGSGTRLTVV.

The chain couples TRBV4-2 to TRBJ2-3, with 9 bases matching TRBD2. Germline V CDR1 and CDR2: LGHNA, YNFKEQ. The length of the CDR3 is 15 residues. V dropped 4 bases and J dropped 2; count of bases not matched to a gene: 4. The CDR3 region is CASSPASGDTDTQYF. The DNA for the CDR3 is TGTGCCAGCAGCCCGGCTAGCGGGGACACAGATACGCAGTATTTT.

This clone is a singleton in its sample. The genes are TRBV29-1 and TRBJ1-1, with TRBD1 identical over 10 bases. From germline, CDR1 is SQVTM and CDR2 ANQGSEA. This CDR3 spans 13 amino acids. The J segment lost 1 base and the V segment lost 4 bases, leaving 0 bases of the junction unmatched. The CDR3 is CSVGDRGNTEAFF. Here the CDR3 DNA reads TGCAGCGTTGGGGACAGGGGGAACACTGAAGCTTTCTTT. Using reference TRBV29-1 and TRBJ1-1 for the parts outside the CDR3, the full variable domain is SAVISQKPSRDICQRGTSLTIQCQVDSQVTMMFWYRQQPGQSLTLIATANQGSEATYESGFVIDKFPISRPNLTFSTLTVSNMSPEDSSIYLCSVGDRGNTEAFFGQGTRLTVV.

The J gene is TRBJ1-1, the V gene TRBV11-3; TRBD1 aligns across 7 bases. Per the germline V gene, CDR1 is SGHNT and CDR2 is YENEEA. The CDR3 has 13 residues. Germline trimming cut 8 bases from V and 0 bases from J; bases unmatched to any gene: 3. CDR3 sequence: CASGQDLNTEAFF. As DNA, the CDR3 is TGTGCCAGCGGACAGGACTTGAACACTGAAGCTTTCTTT.

CDR3 sequence (DNA): TGTGCTAGTGGTTTGGTGCTGCGGGAGCAGGGAGATACGCAGTATTTT. It is translated as CASGLVLREQGDTQYF. The chain combines TRBV12-5 with TRBJ2-3; 7 nucleotides align to TRBD2. Germline V gives CDR1 LGHNT, CDR2 FRNRAP. The CDR3 loop spans 16 amino acids. Trimming at V came to 0 bases and at J to 5 bases, leaving 8 bases not matched to a gene.

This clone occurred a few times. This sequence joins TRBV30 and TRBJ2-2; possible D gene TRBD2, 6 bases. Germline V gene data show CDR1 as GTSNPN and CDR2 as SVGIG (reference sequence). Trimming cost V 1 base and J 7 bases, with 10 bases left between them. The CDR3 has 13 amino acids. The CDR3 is CAWSGISGGELFF. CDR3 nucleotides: TGTGCCTGGAGTGGAATTAGCGGCGGGGAGCTGTTTTTT.

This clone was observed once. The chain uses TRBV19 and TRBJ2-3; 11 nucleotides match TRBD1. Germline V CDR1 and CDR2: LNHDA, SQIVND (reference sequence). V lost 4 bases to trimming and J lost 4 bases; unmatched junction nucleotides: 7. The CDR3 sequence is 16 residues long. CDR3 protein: CASSTTPGQGADTQYF. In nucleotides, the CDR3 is TGTGCCAGTAGTACTACTCCGGGACAGGGGGCAGATACGCAGTATTTT.

The CDR3 nucleotides read TGTGCCAGCAGCGTCGCCCCGGAGGGAGATAGAATCTATGGCTACACCTTC. Protein: CASSVAPEGDRIYGYTF. V usage is TRBV9 and J usage is TRBJ1-2; D not resolved. This CDR3 contains 17 residues. V lost 2 bases, J lost 4 bases, and 21 bases lay in between. CDR1 SGDLS and CDR2 YYNGEE come from the germline V gene.

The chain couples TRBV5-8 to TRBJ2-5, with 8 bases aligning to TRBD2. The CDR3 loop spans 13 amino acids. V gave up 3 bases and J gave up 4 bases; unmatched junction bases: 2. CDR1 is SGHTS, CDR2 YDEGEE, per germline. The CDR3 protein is CASSSLAGETQYF. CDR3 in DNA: TGTGCCAGCAGCTCGCTAGCGGGAGAGACCCAGTACTTC.

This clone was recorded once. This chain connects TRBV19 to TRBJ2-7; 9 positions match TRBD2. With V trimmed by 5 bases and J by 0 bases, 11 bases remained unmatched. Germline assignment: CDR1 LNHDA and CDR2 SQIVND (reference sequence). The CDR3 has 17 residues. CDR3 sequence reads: CASSRLAGSSDSYEQYF. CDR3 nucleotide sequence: TGTGCCAGTAGTCGCCTAGCGGGAAGCTCCGACTCCTACGAGCAGTACTTC. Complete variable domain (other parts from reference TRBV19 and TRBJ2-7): DGGITQSPKYLFRKEGQNVTLSCEQNLNHDAMYWYRQDPGQGLRLIYYSQIVNDFQKGDIAEGYSVSREKKESFPLTVTSAQKNPTAFYLCASSRLAGSSDSYEQYFGPGTRLTVT.

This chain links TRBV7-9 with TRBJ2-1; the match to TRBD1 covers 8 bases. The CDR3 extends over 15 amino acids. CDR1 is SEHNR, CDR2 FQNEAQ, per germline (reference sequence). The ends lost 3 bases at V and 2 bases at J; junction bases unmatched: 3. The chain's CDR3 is CASSFLGQAYNEQFF. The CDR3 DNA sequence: TGTGCCAGCAGCTTTTTGGGACAGGCCTACAATGAGCAGTTCTTC. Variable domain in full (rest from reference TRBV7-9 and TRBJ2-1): DTGVSQNPRHKITKRGQNVTFRCDPISEHNRLYWYRQTLGQGPEFLTYFQNEAQLEKSRLLSDRFSAERPKGSFSTLEIQRTEQGDSAMYLCASSFLGQAYNEQFFGPGTRLTVL.

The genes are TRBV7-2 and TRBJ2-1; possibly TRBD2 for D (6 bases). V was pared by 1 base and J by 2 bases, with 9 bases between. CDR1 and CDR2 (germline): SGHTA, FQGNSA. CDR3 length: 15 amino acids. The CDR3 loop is CASSLDGSAYNEQFF. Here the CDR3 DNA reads TGTGCCAGCAGCTTAGACGGGAGCGCCTACAATGAGCAGTTCTTC.

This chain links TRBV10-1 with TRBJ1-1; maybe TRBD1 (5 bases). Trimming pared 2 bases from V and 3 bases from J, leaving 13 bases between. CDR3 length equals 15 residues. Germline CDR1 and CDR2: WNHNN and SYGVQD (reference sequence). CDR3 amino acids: CASSEGKGVYTEAFF. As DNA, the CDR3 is TGCGCCAGCAGTGAGGGTAAAGGGGTTTACACTGAAGCTTTCTTT.

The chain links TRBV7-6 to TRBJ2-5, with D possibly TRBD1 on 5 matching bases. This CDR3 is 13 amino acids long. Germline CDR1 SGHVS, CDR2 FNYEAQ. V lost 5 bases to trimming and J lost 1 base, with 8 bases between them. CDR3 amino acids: CASSRGLQETQYF. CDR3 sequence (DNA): TGTGCCAGCAGCAGGGGCCTCCAAGAGACCCAGTACTTC.

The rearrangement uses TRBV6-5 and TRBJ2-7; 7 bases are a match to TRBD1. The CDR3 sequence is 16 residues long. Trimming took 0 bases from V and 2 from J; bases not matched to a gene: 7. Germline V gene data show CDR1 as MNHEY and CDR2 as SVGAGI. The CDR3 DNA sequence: TGTGCCAGCAGTTACTCCCGACAGGGATCCACCTACGAGCAGTACTTC. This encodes CASSYSRQGSTYEQYF.

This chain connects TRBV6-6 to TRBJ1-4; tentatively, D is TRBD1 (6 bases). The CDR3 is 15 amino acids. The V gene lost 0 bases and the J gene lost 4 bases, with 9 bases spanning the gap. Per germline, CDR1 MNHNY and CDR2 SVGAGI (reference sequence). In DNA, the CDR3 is TGTGCCAGCAGTTACTCGACAGGCCTTAATGAAAAACTGTTTTTT. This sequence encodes CASSYSTGLNEKLFF.

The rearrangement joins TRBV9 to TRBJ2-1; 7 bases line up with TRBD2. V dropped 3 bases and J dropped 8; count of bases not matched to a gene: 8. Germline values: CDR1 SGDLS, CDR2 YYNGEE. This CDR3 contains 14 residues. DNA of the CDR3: TGTGCCAGCAGCGACCCTACTAGCGATGATGAGCAGTTCTTC. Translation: CASSDPTSDDEQFF.

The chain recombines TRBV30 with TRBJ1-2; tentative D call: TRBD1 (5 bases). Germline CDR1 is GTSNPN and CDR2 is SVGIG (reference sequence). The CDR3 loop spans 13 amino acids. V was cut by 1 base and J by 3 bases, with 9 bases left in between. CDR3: CAWSETAYYGYTF. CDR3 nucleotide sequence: TGTGCCTGGAGTGAGACAGCCTACTATGGCTACACCTTC.

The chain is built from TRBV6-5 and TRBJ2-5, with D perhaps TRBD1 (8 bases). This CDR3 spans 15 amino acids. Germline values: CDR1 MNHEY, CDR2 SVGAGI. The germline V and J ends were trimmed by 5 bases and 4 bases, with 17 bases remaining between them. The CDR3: CASSRDYRGGETQYF. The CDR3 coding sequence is TGTGCCAGCAGTAGGGATTACAGGGGGGGAGAGACCCAGTACTTC.

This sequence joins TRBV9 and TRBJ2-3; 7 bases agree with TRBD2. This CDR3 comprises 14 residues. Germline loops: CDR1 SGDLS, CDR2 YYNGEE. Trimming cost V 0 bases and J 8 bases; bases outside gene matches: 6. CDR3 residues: CASSVGREIGTQYF. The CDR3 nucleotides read TGTGCCAGCAGCGTAGGGCGGGAGATCGGTACGCAGTATTTT.